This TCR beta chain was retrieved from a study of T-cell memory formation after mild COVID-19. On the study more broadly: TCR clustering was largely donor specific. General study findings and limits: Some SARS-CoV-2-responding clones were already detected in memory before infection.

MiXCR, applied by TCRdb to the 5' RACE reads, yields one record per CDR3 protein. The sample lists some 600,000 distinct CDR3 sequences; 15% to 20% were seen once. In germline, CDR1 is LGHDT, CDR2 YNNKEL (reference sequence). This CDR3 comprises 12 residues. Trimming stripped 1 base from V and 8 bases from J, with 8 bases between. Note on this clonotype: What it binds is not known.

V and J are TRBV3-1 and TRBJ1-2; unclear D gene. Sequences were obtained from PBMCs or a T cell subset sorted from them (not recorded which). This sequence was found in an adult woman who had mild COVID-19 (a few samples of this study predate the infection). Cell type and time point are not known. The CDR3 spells CASSQASRGYTF. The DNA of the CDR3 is TGTGCCAGCAGCCAAGCGTCCCGGGGCTACACCTTC.